Below are 5 T cell receptor beta chains sequenced from a single sample in a study of cytomegalovirus exposure and HLA in healthy donors. With 60 Vbeta and 13 Jbeta primers, the PCR was carried out. Measured with immunoSEQ multiplex PCR; TCRdb has only the in-frame clones, and not every one. The sample lists over 150,000 clones, over 80% occurring once. The sample comprised PBMCs. These receptors all stem from a male donor in good health and CMV-seronegative.

This clone was counted a single time. The chain combines TRBV6-6 with TRBJ2-5, with 7 bases fitting TRBD1. Germline V gene data show CDR1 as MNHNY and CDR2 as SVGAGI (reference sequence). The CDR3 consists of 13 residues. Trimming at V came to 2 bases and at J to 13 bases, leaving 10 bases not matched to a gene. CDR3 sequence reads: CASSYASQGISYF. The CDR3 nucleotides are TGTGCCAGCAGTTACGCGTCACAGGGGATCTCGTACTTC.

V is TRBV19 and J is TRBJ2-3; 9 positions agree with TRBD2. V lost 1 base, J lost 7 bases, and 9 bases stayed unmatched. The CDR3 consists of 16 residues. Germline V gene data show CDR1 as LNHDA and CDR2 as SQIVND (reference sequence). Here the CDR3 DNA reads TGTGCCAGTAGTATAGCCAGCGGGACTAGCTTTCATACGCAGTATTTT. It specifies CASSIASGTSFHTQYF.

This rearrangement joins TRBV19 to TRBJ2-1; tentatively, D is TRBD2 (6 bases). The CDR3 is made up of 14 amino acids. Germline lookup yields CDR1 LNHDA and CDR2 SQIVND (reference sequence). Trimming took off 4 bases at V and 9 bases at J, with 16 bases between the two ends. The DNA for the CDR3 is TGTGCCAGTAGTAGGGGCGGGGAGGTCGGTGAGCAGTTCTTC. It encodes CASSRGGEVGEQFF.

The J gene is TRBJ1-2, the V gene TRBV18; a weak D match, TRBD1 (6 bases). V lost 2 bases and J 3 bases, leaving 10 bases between the germline ends. This CDR3 is built from 14 residues. CDR1 KGHSH and CDR2 LQKENI come from the germline V gene. CDR3: CASSPSGVDYGYTF. DNA for the CDR3: TGTGCCAGCTCACCATCAGGGGTGGACTATGGCTACACCTTC.

The V call is TRBV4-3, the J call TRBJ2-3; 11 nucleotides agree with TRBD2. Unmatched junction bases numbered 8, after V lost 1 base and J lost 2 bases. Germline lookup yields CDR1 LGHNA and CDR2 YSLEER. The CDR3 has 18 residues. This CDR3 reads CASSQGFLAGGNTDTQYF. Here the CDR3 DNA reads TGCGCCAGCAGCCAAGGGTTTCTAGCGGGGGGAAACACAGATACGCAGTATTTT.